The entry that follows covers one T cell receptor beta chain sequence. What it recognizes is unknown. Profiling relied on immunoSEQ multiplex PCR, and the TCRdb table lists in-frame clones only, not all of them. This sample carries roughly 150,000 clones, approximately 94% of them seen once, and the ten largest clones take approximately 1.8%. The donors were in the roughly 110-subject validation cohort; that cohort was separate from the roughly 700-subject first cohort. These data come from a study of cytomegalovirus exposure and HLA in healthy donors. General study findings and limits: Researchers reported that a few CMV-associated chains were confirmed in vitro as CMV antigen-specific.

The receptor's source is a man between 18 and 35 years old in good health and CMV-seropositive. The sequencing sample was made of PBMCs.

The CDR3 DNA follows: TGTGCCAGCAGTTCGGACAGGGGGCGAAGGCTCTATGGCTACACCTTC. Protein: CASSSDRGRRLYGYTF. This chain uses TRBV28 with TRBJ1-2; 11 positions agree with TRBD1. The CDR3 length is 16 residues. Losses at the gene ends were 4 bases for V and 4 bases for J; bases not matched to a gene: 8. Germline V gene sequence: CDR1 MDHEN, CDR2 SYDVKM.